Each of the 28 T cell receptor beta chains below was sequenced from the same sample in a study of blood T cells in healthy people across ages. Combining a sample-barcoded 5' primer with a J-beta primer mix, a second PCR ran for 7 to 11 cycles. MiXCR, run by TCRdb on the 5' RACE reads, gives a single entry per CDR3 protein. The data contain about 1 million distinct CDR3 sequences, roughly 24% of them singletons. This sample was also put to use in a study of T cells of mothers and their children.

The sample consisted of blood. The receptors shown here come from a girl aged 2 to 9 in good health.

V is TRBV5-1 and J is TRBJ1-1; D perhaps matches TRBD1 (5 bases). Trimming removed 4 bases from V and 2 bases from J, with 12 bases in between. CDR3 length: 14 residues. Germline V CDR1 and CDR2: SGHRS, YFSETQ. The CDR3 DNA reads as TGCGCCAGCAGCCTAGGGACGGATAACACTGAAGCTTTCTTT. Its translation: CASSLGTDNTEAFF.

The genes are TRBV28 and TRBJ1-1, with a weak D call TRBD1 (6 bases). The CDR3 sequence is 15 residues long. Trimming cost V 2 bases and J 4 bases, with 14 bases left between them. Germline assignment: CDR1 MDHEN and CDR2 SYDVKM. CDR3 amino acids: CASSLGGSRGTEAFF. CDR3 nucleotide sequence: TGTGCCAGCAGTTTAGGTGGGTCCAGGGGCACTGAAGCTTTCTTT.

The chain links TRBV7-2 to TRBJ1-4, with a weak D call TRBD1 (6 bases). From germline, CDR1 is SGHTA and CDR2 FQGNSA. The CDR3 consists of 16 residues. The germline V and J ends were trimmed by 4 bases and 4 bases, with 16 bases remaining between them. The CDR3 is CASSSQGQIINEKLFF. DNA of the CDR3: TGTGCCAGCAGCTCGCAGGGGCAGATCATTAATGAAAAACTGTTTTTT.

The chain combines TRBV5-1 with TRBJ2-5; 7 nucleotides match TRBD1. Trimming took 2 bases from V and 3 from J; bases not matched to a gene: 4. CDR3 length: 14 amino acids. In germline, CDR1 is SGHRS, CDR2 YFSETQ. The CDR3 nucleotides are TGCGCCAGCAGCTTCCGGGACAGCAAAGAGACCCAGTACTTC. Translated, it gives CASSFRDSKETQYF.

This clonotype was detected a few times. The chain employs TRBV25-1 and TRBJ1-2; no clear D. V lost 2 bases and J 6 bases, leaving 1 base between the germline ends. Germline CDR1 is MGHDK and CDR2 is SYGVNS. The CDR3 contains 10 residues. The CDR3: CASSENGYTF. In nucleotides, the CDR3 is TGTGCCAGCAGTGAAAATGGCTACACCTTC.

In its sample, this clonotype was seen many times. This sequence joins TRBV5-1 and TRBJ2-3, with 7 bases lining up with TRBD1. CDR3 length: 15 residues. Per germline, CDR1 SGHRS and CDR2 YFSETQ. The V gene end was trimmed by 6 bases and the J gene end by 5 bases; junction bases not matched to a gene: 12. CDR3: CASKNPGTDLDTQYF. The CDR3 DNA reads TGCGCCAGCAAAAATCCTGGGACAGACCTAGATACGCAGTATTTT.

This chain joins TRBV7-2 and TRBJ2-1, with 7 nucleotides matching TRBD1. This CDR3 is built from 16 residues. Germline CDR1 SGHTA, CDR2 FQGNSA. After removal of 3 bases from V and 0 bases from J, the junction contained 5 bases not matched to a gene. CDR3 sequence (DNA): TGTGCCAGCAGCTTTAAGAGGGACAGCTCCTACAATGAGCAGTTCTTC. Translating it yields CASSFKRDSSYNEQFF. The full variable domain, with the rest looked up from reference TRBV7-2 and TRBJ2-1, is GAGVSQSPSNKVTEKGKDVELRCDPISGHTALYWYRQSLGQGLEFLIYFQGNSAPDKSGLPSDRFSAERTGGSVSTLTIQRTQQEDSAVYLCASSFKRDSSYNEQFFGPGTRLTVL.

The CDR3, as DNA: TGTGCCAGCAGTCCTATTCCCCCCGTCAAGGGCTACACCTTC. Its protein is CASSPIPPVKGYTF. This chain joins TRBV12-3 or TRBV12-4 and TRBJ1-2, with no clear D. The CDR3 has 14 residues. Trimming shortened V by 5 bases and J by 8 bases, and 18 bases separated the two germline ends.

This clonotype turned up a few times. The rearrangement joins TRBV29-1 to TRBJ1-1, with 7 bases fitting TRBD1. This CDR3 is 13 amino acids long. Unmatched junction bases numbered 4, after V lost 6 bases and J lost 0 bases. Germline V gene lookup returns CDR1 SQVTM and CDR2 ANQGSEA. The CDR3 loop is CSVDRVLNTEAFF. The CDR3 DNA follows: TGCAGCGTCGACAGGGTCTTGAACACTGAAGCTTTCTTT. The variable domain in full, completed from reference TRBV29-1 and TRBJ1-1, reads SAVISQKPSRDICQRGTSLTIQCQVDSQVTMMFWYRQQPGQSLTLIATANQGSEATYESGFVIDKFPISRPNLTFSTLTVSNMSPEDSSIYLCSVDRVLNTEAFFGQGTRLTVV.

The chain links TRBV20-1 to TRBJ1-1; TRBD1 is a possible D gene (6 bases). V was shortened by 3 bases and J by 3 bases, with 11 bases between the two germline ends. The length of the CDR3 is 13 residues. From germline, CDR1 is DFQATT and CDR2 SNEGSKA (reference sequence). The CDR3 coding sequence is TGCAGTGCTAGGGAGGGGGGGCACACTGAAGCTTTCTTT. It is translated as CSAREGGHTEAFF.

The V and J genes are TRBV2 and TRBJ2-5, with D maybe TRBD2 (7 bases). The J call may be mistaken, given a closer DNA end match to TRBJ2-1. Germline V lookup: CDR1 SNHLY, CDR2 FYNNEI. CDR3 length: 16 amino acids. CDR3 residues: CASSPREGEGFNEQFF. The DNA for the CDR3 is TGTGCCAGCAGTCCTCGTGAGGGGGAGGGGTTCAATGAGCAGTTCTTC.

V and J are TRBV20-1 and TRBJ1-1; D is perhaps TRBD1 (5 bases). This CDR3 has 12 amino acids. CDR1 DFQATT and CDR2 SNEGSKA come from the germline V gene (reference sequence). V lost 6 bases, J lost 11 bases, and 19 bases lay in between. Here the CDR3 DNA reads TGCAGTGCAGTAGGTTCGGGGGATTTCGCTTTCTTT. This gives the protein CSAVGSGDFAFF.

V usage is TRBV25-1 and J usage is TRBJ1-4; D is undetermined. The CDR3 runs to 16 residues. Trimming stripped 2 bases from V and 1 base from J, with 11 bases between. Germline V gives CDR1 MGHDK, CDR2 SYGVNS. Here the CDR3 reads CASSEGRGETNEKLFF. In DNA, the CDR3 is TGTGCCAGCAGTGAAGGGCGGGGAGAAACTAATGAAAAACTGTTTTTT.

This clonotype was seen only once. A read error is likely, as this CDR3 ends without the conserved phenylalanine or tryptophan. This chain links TRBV5-6 with TRBJ1-2; D gene unclear. This CDR3 is 16 amino acids long. CDR1 SGHDT and CDR2 YYEEEE come from the germline V gene. Between the trimmed V and J ends, which lost 5 bases and 6 bases, there was a span of 23 bases. This CDR3 is CASSFSGGINWNGYTS. The CDR3, as DNA: TGTGCCAGCAGTTTTAGCGGTGGCATAAATTGGAATGGCTACACCTCC.

The J gene is TRBJ1-1, the V gene TRBV4-3; unclear D gene. Germline assignment: CDR1 LGHNA and CDR2 YSLEER. This CDR3 comprises 15 residues. Trimming took off 0 bases at V and 11 bases at J, with 19 bases between the two ends. The CDR3 loop reads CASSQDGIGSLKAFF. In DNA form, the CDR3 reads TGCGCCAGCAGCCAAGATGGGATAGGGTCCTTGAAGGCTTTCTTT.

This clonotype was observed a handful of times. The chain employs TRBV6-2 or TRBV6-3 and TRBJ1-1; D is unresolved. The CDR3 extends over 14 amino acids. Germline values: CDR1 MNHEY, CDR2 SVGEGT. The ends were cut back, 4 bases at V and 8 bases at J, with 17 bases in the middle. The CDR3 region is CASSWGSDLLEAFF. In DNA, the CDR3 is TGTGCCAGCAGTTGGGGTTCGGACCTCCTCGAAGCTTTCTTT.

This chain joins TRBV14 and TRBJ2-5; 8 bases are a match to TRBD2. This CDR3 is built from 16 residues. CDR1 is SGHDN, CDR2 FVKESK, per germline. V lost 1 base and J lost 4; bases outside the gene matches: 8. The CDR3 spells CASSQVGREVRETQYF. The CDR3 nucleotides read TGTGCCAGCAGCCAAGTCGGGCGGGAGGTTAGAGAGACCCAGTACTTC.

This chain joins TRBV6-5 and TRBJ2-7; D possibly corresponds to TRBD2 (6 bases). The CDR3 totals 15 residues. Trimming cost V 2 bases and J 5 bases, with 16 bases left between them. Germline-derived CDR1 and CDR2 are MNHEY and SVGAGI. The CDR3 here is CASSYGGRTGDEQYF. CDR3 coding DNA: TGTGCCAGCAGTTACGGGGGGAGGACGGGGGACGAGCAGTACTTC.

This clonotype was seen more than once but under ten times. The genes are TRBV20-1 and TRBJ2-4, with a tentative D call TRBD2 (6 bases). Germline values: CDR1 DFQATT, CDR2 SNEGSKA (reference sequence). Between the trimmed V and J ends, which lost 8 bases and 1 base, there was a span of 18 bases. The CDR3 contains 15 residues. For the CDR3, the DNA is TGCAGTATATGGGGGACTGGCAATGCCAAAAACATTCAGTACTTC. This codes for CSIWGTGNAKNIQYF.

This clonotype has a handful of counts. The chain combines TRBV11-3 with TRBJ2-2; D remains unclear. This CDR3 comprises 13 residues. With 1 base removed from V and 3 bases from J, the gap between germline ends came to 3 bases. The germline CDR1 and CDR2 sequences are SGHNT and YENEEA. CDR3 coding DNA: TGTGCCAGCAGCTTAGTTCACACCGGGGAGCTGTTTTTT. Residues: CASSLVHTGELFF. Full variable domain (remainder filled in from reference TRBV11-3 and TRBJ2-2): EAGVVQSPRYKIIEKKQPVAFWCNPISGHNTLYWYLQNLGQGPELLIRYENEEAVDDSQLPKDRFSAERLKGVDSTLKIQPAELGDSAVYLCASSLVHTGELFFGEGSRLTVL.

A remark on this clonotype: A single base separates this from a much larger clone, so it may be a read error. V gene TRBV12-3 or TRBV12-4 combines with J gene TRBJ2-3; D not resolved. V was pared by 4 bases and J by 0 bases, with 8 bases between. CDR3 size: 14 residues. CDR3 bases: TGTGCCAGCAGTTGGGAAAGGAGCACAGATACGCAGTATTTT. Translation gives CASSWERSTDTQYF.

This clonotype came up once. V is TRBV7-8 and J is TRBJ1-3; D remains ambiguous. The CDR3 is 15 residues long. The V end lost 5 bases, the J end lost 4 bases, and 15 bases lay between the germline ends. Germline CDR1 and CDR2: SGHVS and FQNEAQ. The DNA for the CDR3 is TGTGCCAGCAGCCCCCTTGGGTTTTCGGGAAACACCATATATTTT. Translating it yields CASSPLGFSGNTIYF.

V usage is TRBV6-1 and J usage is TRBJ2-1; D gene uncertain. The CDR3 runs 18 residues. Germline assignment: CDR1 MNHNS and CDR2 SASEGT. The germline V and J ends were trimmed by 6 bases and 4 bases, with 25 bases remaining between them. CDR3 amino acids: CASSDIRASGLGYNEQFF. The CDR3 DNA sequence: TGTGCCAGCAGCGATATTAGGGCCTCAGGATTAGGATACAATGAGCAGTTCTTC.

This clonotype has only a few counts. V usage is TRBV6-1 and J usage is TRBJ2-1, with D perhaps matching TRBD1 (5 bases). Germline CDR1 reads MNHNS; CDR2 reads SASEGT. Trimming shortened V by 7 bases and J by 4 bases, and 20 bases separated the two germline ends. The CDR3 spans 16 residues. The CDR3 region has the DNA TGTGCCAGCACTTTAAGGGGCGGCTACCAGTACAATGAGCAGTTCTTC. Its translation is CASTLRGGYQYNEQFF.

The chain couples TRBV29-1 to TRBJ1-1; D is possibly TRBD1 (5 bases). Germline CDR1 SQVTM, CDR2 ANQGSEA. Trimming shortened V by 5 bases and J by 1 base, and 11 bases separated the two germline ends. The CDR3 covers 13 residues. CDR3 bases: TGCAGCGTTCGGGAGGGGTCGAACACTGAAGCTTTCTTT. It is translated as CSVREGSNTEAFF.

Written as DNA, the CDR3 is TGCGCCAGCAGCTTGGGCGGGGAAAACTACGAGCAGTACTTC. It is translated as CASSLGGENYEQYF. The genes are TRBV5-1 and TRBJ2-5, with a tentative D call TRBD2 (6 bases). The J call could be wrong; TRBJ2-7 is a better fit for the DNA end. The CDR3 totals 14 residues. The V gene's germline CDR1 is SGHRS and CDR2 YFSETQ.

This clonotype has a handful of counts. The chain recombines TRBV20-1 with TRBJ2-7; D may match TRBD1 or TRBD2 (5 bases each). The tail of the sequence fits TRBJ2-5 better, so the J call may be wrong. The CDR3 contains 11 residues. Germline V gene lookup returns CDR1 DFQATT and CDR2 SNEGSKA (reference sequence). The CDR3 DNA sequence: TGCAGTGCTAGAGAGGGGACGACCCAGTACTTC. Translated, it gives CSAREGTTQYF.

The chain carries TRBV9 and TRBJ2-7; 9 bases fit TRBD2. The CDR3 spans 15 residues. CDR1 is SGDLS, CDR2 YYNGEE, per germline. Trimming at V came to 5 bases and at J to 3 bases, leaving 9 bases not matched to a gene. CDR3 nucleotide sequence: TGTGCCAGCAGTAGGACTAGCGCGACCTTCTACGAGCAGTACTTC. Residues: CASSRTSATFYEQYF.